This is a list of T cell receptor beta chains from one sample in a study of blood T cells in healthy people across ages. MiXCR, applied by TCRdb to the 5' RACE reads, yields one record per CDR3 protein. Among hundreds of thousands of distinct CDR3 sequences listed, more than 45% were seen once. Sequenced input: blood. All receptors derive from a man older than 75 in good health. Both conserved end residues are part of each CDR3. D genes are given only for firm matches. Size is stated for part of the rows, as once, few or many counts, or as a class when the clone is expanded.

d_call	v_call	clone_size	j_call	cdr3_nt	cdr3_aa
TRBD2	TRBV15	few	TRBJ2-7	TGTGCCACCAGCAGAGATGTAGCGGGAGGGCGCGAGCAGTACTTC	CATSRDVAGGREQYF
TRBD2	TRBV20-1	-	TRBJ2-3	TGCAGTGCTAGATCGGGACTAGCGGGGCTCACAGATACGCAGTATTTT	CSARSGLAGLTDTQYF
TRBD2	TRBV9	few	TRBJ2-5	TGTGCCAGCAGTTCAGGACTAGCGGGGTCCCAAGAGACCCAGTACTTC	CASSSGLAGSQETQYF
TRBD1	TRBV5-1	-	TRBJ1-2	TGTGCCAGCAGCGCGGGACAGAACTATGGCTACACCTTC	CASSAGQNYGYTF
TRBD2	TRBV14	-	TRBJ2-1	TGTGCCAGCAGCCAAGTTCTCCGAACTAGCGGATACAATGAGCAGTTCTTC	CASSQVLRTSGYNEQFF
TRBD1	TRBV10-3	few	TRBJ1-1	TGTGCCACCGGGGACAGTGGGAACACTGAAGCTTTCTTT	CATGDSGNTEAFF
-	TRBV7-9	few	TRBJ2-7	TGTGCCAGCAGATCGGACAGCTCCTACGAGCAGTACTTC	CASRSDSSYEQYF
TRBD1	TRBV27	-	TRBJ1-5	TGTGCCAGCAGTTCCTGGGACAGGGGGCGCGGTCAGCCCCAGCATTTT	CASSSWDRGRGQPQHF
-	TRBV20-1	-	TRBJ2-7	TGCAGTGCTAGCTTGGGAGCCAGTACCTACGAGCAGTACTTC	CSASLGASTYEQYF
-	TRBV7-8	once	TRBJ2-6	TGTGCCAGCAGCTTAGTGGGGAGCTCTGGGGCCAACGTCCTGACTTTC	CASSLVGSSGANVLTF
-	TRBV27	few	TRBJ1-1	TGTGCCAGCAGTTTAAAATTTCCAGGGGACATGAACACTGAAGCTTTCTTT	CASSLKFPGDMNTEAFF
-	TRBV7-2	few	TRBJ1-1	TGTGCCAGCAGCGCTCAGGGGATGAACACTGAAGCTTTCTTT	CASSAQGMNTEAFF
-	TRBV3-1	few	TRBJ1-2	TGTGCCAGCAGCCAAGGTCGAACCACCCACTATGGCTACACCTTC	CASSQGRTTHYGYTF
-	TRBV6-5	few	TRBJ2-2	TGTGCCAGCAACAACCTGGGGGGCCGCGGGGAGCTGTTTTTT	CASNNLGGRGELFF
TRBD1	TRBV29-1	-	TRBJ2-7	TGCAGCGTTCAGACAGGGGGCTACGAACGGTACTTC	CSVQTGGYERYF
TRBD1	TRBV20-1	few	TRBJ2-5	TGCAGTGCTAGAGACCGACAGGGTAAAGAGACCCAGTACTTC	CSARDRQGKETQYF
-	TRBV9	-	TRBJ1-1	TGTGCCAGCAGCGTGGGAGGGGGGGAGAACACTGAAGCTTTCTTT	CASSVGGGENTEAFF
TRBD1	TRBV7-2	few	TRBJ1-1	TGTGCCAGCAGAAAACAGGGGGGTAGCACTGAAGCTTTCTTT	CASRKQGGSTEAFF
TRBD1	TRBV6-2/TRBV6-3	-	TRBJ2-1	TGTGCCAGCAGGACAGGGATTTGGGAGCAGTTCTTC	CASRTGIWEQFF
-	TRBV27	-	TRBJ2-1	TGTGCCAGCAGTTTAAAATCGGGACGGAGCTCCTACAATGAGCAGTTCTTC	CASSLKSGRSSYNEQFF
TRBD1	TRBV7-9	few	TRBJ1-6	TGTGCCAGCAGCTTATCCTCGACAGGGGATAATTCACCCCTCCACTTT	CASSLSSTGDNSPLHF
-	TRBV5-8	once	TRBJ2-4	TGTGCCAGCAGCAAGGACGGTCTGATCCTTGGGGAGCAGTACTTC	CASSKDGLILGEQYF